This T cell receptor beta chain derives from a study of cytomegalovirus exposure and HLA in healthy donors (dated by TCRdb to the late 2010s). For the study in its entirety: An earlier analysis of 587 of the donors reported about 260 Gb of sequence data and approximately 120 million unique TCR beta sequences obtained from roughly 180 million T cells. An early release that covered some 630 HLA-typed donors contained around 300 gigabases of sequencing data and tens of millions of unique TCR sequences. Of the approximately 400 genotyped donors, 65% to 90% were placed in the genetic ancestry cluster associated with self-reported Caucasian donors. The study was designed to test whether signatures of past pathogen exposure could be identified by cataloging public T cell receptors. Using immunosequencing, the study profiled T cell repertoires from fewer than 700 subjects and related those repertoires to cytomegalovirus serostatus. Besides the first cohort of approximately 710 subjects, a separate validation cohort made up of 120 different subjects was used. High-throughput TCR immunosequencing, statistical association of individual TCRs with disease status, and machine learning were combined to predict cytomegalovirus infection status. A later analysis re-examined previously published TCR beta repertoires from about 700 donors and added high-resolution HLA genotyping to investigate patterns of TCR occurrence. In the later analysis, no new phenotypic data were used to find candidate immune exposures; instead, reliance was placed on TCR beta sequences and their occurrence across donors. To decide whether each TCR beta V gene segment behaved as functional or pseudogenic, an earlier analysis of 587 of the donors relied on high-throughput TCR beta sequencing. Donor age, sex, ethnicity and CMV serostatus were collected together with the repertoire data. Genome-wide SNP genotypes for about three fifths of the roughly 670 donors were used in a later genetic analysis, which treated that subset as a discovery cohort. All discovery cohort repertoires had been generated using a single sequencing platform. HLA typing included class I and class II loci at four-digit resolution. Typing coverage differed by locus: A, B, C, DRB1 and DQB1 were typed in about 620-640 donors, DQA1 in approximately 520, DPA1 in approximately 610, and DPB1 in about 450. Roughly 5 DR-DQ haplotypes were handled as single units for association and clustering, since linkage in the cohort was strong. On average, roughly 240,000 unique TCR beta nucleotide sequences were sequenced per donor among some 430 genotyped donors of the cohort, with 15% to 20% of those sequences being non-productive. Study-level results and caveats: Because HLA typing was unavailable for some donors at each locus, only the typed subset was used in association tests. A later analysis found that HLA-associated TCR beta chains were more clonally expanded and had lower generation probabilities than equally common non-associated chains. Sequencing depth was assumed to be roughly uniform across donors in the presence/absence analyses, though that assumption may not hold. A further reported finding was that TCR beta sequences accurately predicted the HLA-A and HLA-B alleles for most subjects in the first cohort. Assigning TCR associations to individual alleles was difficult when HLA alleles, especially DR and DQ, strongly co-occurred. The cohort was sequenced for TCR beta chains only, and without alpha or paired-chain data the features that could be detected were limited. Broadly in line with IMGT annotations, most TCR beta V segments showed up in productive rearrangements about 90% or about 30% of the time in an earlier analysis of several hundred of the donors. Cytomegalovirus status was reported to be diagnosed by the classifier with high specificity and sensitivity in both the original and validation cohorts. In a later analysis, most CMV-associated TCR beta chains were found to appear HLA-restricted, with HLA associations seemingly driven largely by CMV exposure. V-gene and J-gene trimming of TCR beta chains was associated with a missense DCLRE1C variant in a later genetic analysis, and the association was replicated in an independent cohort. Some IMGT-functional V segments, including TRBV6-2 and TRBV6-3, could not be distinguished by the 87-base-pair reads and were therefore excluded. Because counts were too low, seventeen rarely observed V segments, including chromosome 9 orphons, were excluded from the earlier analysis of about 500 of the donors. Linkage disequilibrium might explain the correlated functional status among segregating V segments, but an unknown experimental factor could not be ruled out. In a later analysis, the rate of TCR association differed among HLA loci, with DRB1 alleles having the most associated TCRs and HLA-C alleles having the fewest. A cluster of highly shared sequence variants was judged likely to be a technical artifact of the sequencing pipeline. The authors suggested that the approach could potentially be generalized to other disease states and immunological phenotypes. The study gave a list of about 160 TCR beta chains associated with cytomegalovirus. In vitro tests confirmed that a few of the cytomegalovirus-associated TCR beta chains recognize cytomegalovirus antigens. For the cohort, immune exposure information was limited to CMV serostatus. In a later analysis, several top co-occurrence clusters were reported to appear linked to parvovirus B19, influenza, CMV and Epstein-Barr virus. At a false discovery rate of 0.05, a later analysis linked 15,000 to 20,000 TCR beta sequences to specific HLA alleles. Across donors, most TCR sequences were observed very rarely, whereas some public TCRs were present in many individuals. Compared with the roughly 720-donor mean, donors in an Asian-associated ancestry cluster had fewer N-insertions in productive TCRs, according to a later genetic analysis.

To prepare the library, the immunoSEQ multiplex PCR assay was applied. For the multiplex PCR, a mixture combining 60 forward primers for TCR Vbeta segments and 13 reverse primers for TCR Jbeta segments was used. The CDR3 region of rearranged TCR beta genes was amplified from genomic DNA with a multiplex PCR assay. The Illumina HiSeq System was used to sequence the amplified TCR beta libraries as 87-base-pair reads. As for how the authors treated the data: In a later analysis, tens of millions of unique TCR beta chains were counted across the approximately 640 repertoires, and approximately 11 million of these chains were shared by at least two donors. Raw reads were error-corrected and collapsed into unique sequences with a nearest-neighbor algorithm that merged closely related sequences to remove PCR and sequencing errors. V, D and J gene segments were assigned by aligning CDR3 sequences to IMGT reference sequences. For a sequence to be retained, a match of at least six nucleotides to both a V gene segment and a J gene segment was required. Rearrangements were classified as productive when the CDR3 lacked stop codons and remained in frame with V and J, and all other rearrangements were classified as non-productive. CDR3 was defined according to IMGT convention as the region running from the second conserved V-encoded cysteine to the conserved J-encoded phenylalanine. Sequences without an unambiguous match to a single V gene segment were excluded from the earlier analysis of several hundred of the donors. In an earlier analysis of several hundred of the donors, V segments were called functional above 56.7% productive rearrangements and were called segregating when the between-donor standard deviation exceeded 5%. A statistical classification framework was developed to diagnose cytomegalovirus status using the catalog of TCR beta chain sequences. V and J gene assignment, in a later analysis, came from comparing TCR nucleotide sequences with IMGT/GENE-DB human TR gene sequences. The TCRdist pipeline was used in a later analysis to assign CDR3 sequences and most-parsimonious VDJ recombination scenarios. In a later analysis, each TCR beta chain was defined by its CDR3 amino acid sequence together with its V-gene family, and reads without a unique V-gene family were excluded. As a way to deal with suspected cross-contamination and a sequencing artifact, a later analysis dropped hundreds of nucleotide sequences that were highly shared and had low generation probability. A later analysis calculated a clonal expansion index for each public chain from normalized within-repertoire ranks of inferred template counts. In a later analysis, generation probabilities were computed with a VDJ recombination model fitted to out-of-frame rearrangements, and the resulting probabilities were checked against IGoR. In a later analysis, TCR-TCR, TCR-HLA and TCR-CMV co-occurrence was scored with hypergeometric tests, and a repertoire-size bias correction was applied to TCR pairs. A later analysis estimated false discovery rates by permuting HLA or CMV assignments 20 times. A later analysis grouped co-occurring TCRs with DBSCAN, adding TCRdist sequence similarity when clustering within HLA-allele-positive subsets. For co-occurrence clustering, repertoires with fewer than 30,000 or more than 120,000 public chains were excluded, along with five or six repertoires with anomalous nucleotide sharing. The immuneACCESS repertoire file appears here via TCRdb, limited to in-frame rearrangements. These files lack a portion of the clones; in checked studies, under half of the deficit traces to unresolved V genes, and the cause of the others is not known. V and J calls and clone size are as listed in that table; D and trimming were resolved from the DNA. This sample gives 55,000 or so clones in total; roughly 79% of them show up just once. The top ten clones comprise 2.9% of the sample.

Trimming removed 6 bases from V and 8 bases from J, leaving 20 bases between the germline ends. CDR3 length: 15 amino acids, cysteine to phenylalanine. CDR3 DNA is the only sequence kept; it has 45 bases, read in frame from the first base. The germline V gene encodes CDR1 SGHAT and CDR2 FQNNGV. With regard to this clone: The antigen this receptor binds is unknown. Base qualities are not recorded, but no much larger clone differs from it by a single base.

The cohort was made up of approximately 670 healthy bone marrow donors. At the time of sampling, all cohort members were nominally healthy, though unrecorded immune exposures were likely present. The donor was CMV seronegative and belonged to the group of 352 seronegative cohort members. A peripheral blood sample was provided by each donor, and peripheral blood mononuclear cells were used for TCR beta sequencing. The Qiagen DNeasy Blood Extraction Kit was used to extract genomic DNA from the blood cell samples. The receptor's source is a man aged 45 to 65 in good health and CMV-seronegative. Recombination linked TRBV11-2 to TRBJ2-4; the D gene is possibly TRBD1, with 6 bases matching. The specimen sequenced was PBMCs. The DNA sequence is TGTGCCAGCAGAGCCGTGGGGGCTGCCAAGGACATTCAGTACTTC. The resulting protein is CASRAVGAAKDIQYF.